The 7 T cell receptor beta chains below all came from one sample that was sequenced in a study of T cell repertoires in cytomegalovirus infection. TCRdb reanalysed the reads using MiXCR and keeps one entry per CDR3 protein. Here the sample spans under 100,000 distinct CDR3 sequences, around 3.5% being singletons. The sequencing sample was made of PBMCs. The source is a human donor in good health (CMV status not recorded). Some clones in this sample may be carry-over from other donors' samples.

The rearrangement links TRBV11-3 to TRBJ2-2; no definite D call. V lost 3 bases to trimming and J lost 2 bases, with 1 base between them. The CDR3 extends over 12 amino acids. The germline gives CDR1 SGHNT, CDR2 YENEEA. The CDR3 sequence: CASSFNTGELFF. The CDR3, as DNA: TGTGCCAGCAGCTTTAACACCGGGGAGCTGTTTTTT. Using reference TRBV11-3 and TRBJ2-2 for the parts outside the CDR3, the full variable domain is EAGVVQSPRYKIIEKKQPVAFWCNPISGHNTLYWYLQNLGQGPELLIRYENEEAVDDSQLPKDRFSAERLKGVDSTLKIQPAELGDSAVYLCASSFNTGELFFGEGSRLTVL.

This clonotype has ten or more counts. This sequence joins TRBV29-1 and TRBJ1-1; tentatively, D is TRBD1 (6 bases). This CDR3 is 16 amino acids long. Germline values: CDR1 SQVTM, CDR2 ANQGSEA. Trimming shortened V by 4 bases and J by 1 base, and 19 bases separated the two germline ends. The CDR3: CSVVRFSKGGNTEAFF. The CDR3 DNA reads as TGCAGCGTTGTGAGGTTTTCGAAGGGGGGGAACACTGAAGCTTTCTTT.

This clonotype was recorded many times. The rearrangement uses TRBV7-9 and TRBJ2-7; TRBD1 aligns across 7 bases. CDR1 and CDR2 (germline): SEHNR, FQNEAQ (reference sequence). With 0 bases clipped from V and 2 bases from J, the junction kept 1 base outside the gene matches. The CDR3 is 14 residues long. The CDR3 DNA reads TGTGCCAGCAGCTTAGCAGGGGGCCCCTACGAGCAGTACTTC. It codes for CASSLAGGPYEQYF.

Many counts were recorded for this clonotype. This rearrangement joins TRBV28 to TRBJ1-5, with D tentatively TRBD1 (5 bases). This CDR3 region has 15 residues. The germline CDR1 and CDR2 sequences are MDHEN and SYDVKM. Trimming took off 8 bases at V and 7 bases at J, with 21 bases between the two ends. Here the CDR3 DNA reads TGTGCCAGCGCCCGCGCAGGGTTTGATAACCAGCCCCAGCATTTT. It encodes CASARAGFDNQPQHF.

This clonotype was counted ten times or more. This chain connects TRBV30 to TRBJ2-1; no clear D. This CDR3 region has 12 residues. Germline assignment: CDR1 GTSNPN and CDR2 SVGIG (reference sequence). Trimming removed 5 bases from V and 5 bases from J, with 10 bases in between. CDR3: CAWEILDNEQFF. The CDR3 DNA is TGTGCCTGGGAGATCTTGGACAATGAGCAGTTCTTC.

This clonotype has a count of ten or more. The chain employs TRBV20-1 and TRBJ1-5; D is ambiguous. Trimming took off 3 bases at V and 0 bases at J, with 12 bases between the two ends. Germline assignment: CDR1 DFQATT and CDR2 SNEGSKA (reference sequence). CDR3 length: 15 amino acids. DNA of the CDR3: TGCAGTGCTAGTTCAGTATCTATTAGCAATCAGCCCCAGCATTTT. This gives the protein CSASSVSISNQPQHF.

This clonotype occurred many times. The J gene is TRBJ1-3, the V gene TRBV7-9; 8 positions match TRBD1. The CDR3 length is 17 residues. V lost 4 bases to trimming and J lost 0 bases; unmatched junction nucleotides: 8. Germline V gene data show CDR1 as SEHNR and CDR2 as FQNEAQ (reference sequence). CDR3 sequence reads: CASSSGQGLVSGNTIYF. The CDR3 coding sequence is TGTGCCAGCAGCTCTGGACAGGGCCTGGTCTCTGGAAACACCATATATTTT.